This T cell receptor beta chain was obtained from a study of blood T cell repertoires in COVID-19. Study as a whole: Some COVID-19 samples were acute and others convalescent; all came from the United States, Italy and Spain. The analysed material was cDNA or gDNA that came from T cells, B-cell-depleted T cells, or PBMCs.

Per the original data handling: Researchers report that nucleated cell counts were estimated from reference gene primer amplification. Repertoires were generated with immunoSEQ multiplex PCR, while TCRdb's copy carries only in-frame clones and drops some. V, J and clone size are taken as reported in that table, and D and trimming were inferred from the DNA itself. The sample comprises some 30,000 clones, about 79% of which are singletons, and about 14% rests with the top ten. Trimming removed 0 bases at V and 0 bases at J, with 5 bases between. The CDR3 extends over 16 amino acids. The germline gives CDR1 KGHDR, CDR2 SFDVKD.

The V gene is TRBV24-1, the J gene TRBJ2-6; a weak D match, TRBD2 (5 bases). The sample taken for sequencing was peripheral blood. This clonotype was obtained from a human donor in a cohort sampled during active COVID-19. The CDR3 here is CATSDLTSSGANVLTF. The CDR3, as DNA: TGTGCCACCAGTGATTTGACTAGCTCTGGGGCCAACGTCCTGACTTTC.